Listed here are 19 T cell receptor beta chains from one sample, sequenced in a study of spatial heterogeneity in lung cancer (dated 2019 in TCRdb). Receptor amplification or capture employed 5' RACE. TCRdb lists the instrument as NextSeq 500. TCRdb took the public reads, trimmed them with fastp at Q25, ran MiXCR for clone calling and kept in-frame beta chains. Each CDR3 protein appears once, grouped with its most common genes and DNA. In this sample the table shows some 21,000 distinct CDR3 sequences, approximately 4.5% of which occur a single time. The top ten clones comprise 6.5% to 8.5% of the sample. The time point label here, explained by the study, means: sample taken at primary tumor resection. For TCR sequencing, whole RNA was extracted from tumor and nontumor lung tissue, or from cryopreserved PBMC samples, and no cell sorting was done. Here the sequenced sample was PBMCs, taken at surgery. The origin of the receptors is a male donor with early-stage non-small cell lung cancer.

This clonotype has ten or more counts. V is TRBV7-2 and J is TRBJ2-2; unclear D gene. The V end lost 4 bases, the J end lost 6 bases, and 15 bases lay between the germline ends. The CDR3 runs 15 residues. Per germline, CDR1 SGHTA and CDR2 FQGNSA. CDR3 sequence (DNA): TGTGCCAGCAGCTCAACCCCAGGTTCACCCGGGGAGCTGTTTTTT. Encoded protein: CASSSTPGSPGELFF.

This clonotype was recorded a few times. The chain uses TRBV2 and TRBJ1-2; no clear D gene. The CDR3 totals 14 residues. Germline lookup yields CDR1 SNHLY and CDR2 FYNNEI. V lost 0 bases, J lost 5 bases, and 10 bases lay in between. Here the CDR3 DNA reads TGTGCCAGCAGTGAAGCAGCCCGTAATTATGGCTACACCTTC. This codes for CASSEAARNYGYTF.

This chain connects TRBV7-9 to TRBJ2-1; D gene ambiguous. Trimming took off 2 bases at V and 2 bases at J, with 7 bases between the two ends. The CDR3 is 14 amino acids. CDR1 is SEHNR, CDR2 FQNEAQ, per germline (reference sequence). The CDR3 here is CASSLPGPYNEQFF. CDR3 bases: TGTGCCAGCAGCTTACCCGGCCCCTACAATGAGCAGTTCTTC.

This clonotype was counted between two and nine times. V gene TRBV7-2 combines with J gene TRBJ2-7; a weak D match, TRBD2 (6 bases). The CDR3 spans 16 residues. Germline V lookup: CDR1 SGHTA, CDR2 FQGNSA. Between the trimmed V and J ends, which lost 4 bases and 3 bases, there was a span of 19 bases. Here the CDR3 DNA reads TGTGCCAGCAGCTCACGTGCGGGGACGTTGGACTACGAGCAGTACTTC. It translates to CASSSRAGTLDYEQYF.

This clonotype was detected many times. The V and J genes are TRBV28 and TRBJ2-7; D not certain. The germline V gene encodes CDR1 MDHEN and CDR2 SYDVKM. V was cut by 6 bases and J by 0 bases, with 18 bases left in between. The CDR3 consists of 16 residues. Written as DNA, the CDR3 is TGTGCCAGCAGACCAAGCCGCGGAGAGAGCTCCTACGAGCAGTACTTC. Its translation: CASRPSRGESSYEQYF.

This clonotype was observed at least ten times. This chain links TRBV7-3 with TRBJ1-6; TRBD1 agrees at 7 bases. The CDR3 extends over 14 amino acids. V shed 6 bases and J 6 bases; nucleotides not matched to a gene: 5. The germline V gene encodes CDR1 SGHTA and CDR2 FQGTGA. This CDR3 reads CASSHGQVNSPLHF. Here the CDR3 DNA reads TGTGCCAGCAGTCACGGACAGGTTAATTCACCCCTCCACTTT.

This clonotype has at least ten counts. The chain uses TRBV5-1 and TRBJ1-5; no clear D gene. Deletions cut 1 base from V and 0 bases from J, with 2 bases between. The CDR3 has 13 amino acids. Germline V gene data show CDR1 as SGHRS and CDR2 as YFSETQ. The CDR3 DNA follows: TGCGCCAGCAGCTTGAATAGCAATCAGCCCCAGCATTTT. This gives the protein CASSLNSNQPQHF.

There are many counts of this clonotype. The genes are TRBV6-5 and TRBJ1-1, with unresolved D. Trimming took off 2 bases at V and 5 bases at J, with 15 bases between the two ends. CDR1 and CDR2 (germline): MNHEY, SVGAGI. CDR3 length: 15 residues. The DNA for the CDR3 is TGTGCCAGCAGTTACGGCGGTCAGCAAGGGACTGAAGCTTTCTTT. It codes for CASSYGGQQGTEAFF.

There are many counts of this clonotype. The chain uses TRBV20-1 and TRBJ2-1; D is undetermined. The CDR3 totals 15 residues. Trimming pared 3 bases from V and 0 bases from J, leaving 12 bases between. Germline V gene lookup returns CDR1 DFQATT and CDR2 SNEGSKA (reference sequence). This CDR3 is CSASLDWSSYNEQFF. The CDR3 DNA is TGCAGTGCTAGCCTCGACTGGAGCTCCTACAATGAGCAGTTCTTC.

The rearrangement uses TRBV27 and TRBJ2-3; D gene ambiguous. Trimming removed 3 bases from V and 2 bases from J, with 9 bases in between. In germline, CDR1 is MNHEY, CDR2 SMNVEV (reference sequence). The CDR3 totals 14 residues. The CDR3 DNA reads TGTGCCAGCAGTTTCTACGGCGACACAGATACGCAGTATTTT. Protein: CASSFYGDTDTQYF.

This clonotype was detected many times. The CDR3 spells CASRGQGQMNTEAFF. DNA of the CDR3: TGTGCCAGCCGAGGGCAGGGGCAAATGAACACTGAAGCTTTCTTT. The chain couples TRBV7-8 to TRBJ1-1; a weak D match, TRBD1 (6 bases). V was clipped by 8 bases and J by 0 bases, with 16 bases between them. The CDR3 contains 15 residues. Germline V gene sequence: CDR1 SGHVS, CDR2 FQNEAQ. The whole variable domain, filled in from reference TRBV7-8 and TRBJ1-1, reads GAGVSQSPRYKVAKRGQDVALRCDPISGHVSLFWYQQALGQGPEFLTYFQNEAQLDKSGLPSDRFFAERPEGSVSTLKIQRTQQEDSAVYLCASRGQGQMNTEAFFGQGTRLTVV.

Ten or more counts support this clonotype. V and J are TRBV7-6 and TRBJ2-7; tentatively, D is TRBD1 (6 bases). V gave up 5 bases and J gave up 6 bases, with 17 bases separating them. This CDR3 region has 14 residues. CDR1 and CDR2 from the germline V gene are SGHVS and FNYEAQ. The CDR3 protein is CASSTGTRLSEQYF. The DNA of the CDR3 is TGTGCCAGCAGCACGGGGACACGGCTGAGCGAGCAGTACTTC. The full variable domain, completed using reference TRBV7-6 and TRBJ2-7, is GAGVSQSPRYKVTKRGQDVALRCDPISGHVSLYWYRQALGQGPEFLTYFNYEAQQDKSGLPNDRFSAERPEGSISTLTIQRTEQRDSAMYRCASSTGTRLSEQYFGPGTRLTVT.

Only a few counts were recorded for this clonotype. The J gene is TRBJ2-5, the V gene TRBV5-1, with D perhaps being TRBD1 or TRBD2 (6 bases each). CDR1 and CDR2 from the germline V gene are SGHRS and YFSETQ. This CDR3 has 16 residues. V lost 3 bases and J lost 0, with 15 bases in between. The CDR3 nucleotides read TGCGCCAGCAGCTCGGGGGCAGGGGAGTACCAAGAGACCCAGTACTTC. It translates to CASSSGAGEYQETQYF.

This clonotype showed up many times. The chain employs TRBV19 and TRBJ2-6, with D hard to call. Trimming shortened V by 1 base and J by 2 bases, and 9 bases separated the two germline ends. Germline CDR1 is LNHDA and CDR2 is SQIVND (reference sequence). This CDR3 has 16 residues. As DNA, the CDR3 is TGTGCCAGTAGTATAGGAGCCCGGACTGGGGCCAACGTCCTGACTTTC. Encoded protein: CASSIGARTGANVLTF.

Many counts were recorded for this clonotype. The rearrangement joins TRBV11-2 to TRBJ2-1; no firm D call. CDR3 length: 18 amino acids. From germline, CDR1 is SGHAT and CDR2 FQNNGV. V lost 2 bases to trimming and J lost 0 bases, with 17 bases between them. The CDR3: CASSLREVALSSYNEQFF. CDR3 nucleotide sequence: TGTGCCAGCAGCTTACGCGAAGTCGCTCTCAGCTCCTACAATGAGCAGTTCTTC.

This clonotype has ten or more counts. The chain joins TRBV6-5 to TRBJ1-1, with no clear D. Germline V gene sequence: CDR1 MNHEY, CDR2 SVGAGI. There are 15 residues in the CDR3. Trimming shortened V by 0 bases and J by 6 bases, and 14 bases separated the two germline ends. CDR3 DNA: TGTGCCAGCAGTTACTCAATATCTTCATACGCTGAAGCTTTCTTT. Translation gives CASSYSISSYAEAFF.

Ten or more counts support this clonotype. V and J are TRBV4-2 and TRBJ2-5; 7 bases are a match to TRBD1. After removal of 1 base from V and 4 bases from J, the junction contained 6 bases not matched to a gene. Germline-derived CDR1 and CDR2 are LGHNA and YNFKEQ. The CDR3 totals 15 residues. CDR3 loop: CASSQGQGLGETQYF. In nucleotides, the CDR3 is TGTGCCAGCAGCCAAGGACAGGGCTTAGGAGAGACCCAGTACTTC.

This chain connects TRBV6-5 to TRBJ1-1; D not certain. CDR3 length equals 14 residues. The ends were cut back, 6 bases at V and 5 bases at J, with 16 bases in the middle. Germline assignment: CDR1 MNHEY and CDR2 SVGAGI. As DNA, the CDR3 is TGTGCCAGCAGAAGGGATCGCGTGTGGACTGAAGCTTTCTTT. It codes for CASRRDRVWTEAFF.

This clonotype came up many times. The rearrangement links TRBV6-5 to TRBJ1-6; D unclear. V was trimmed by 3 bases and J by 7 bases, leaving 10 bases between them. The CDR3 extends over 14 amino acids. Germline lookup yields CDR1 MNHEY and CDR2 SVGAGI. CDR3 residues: CASSYEWSNSPLHF. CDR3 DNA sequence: TGTGCCAGCAGTTATGAGTGGTCCAATTCACCCCTCCACTTT.